This TCR beta chain was retrieved from a study of kidney transplant recipient with SARS-CoV-2 infection. TCRdb called the reads again in MiXCR, with one record for every CDR3 protein. The repertoire holds 200,000 to 300,000 distinct CDR3 sequences, with around 26% as singletons. This TCR was recovered from a male patient aged 25 to 39 who had COVID-19 and was a kidney transplant recipient. Some of the T cells might come from the graft donor. Source: a blood sample, taken at baseline and on approximately day 120 from a kidney transplant recipient.

DNA of the CDR3: TGTGCCAGCGGCTATGGGGACACTTTGGGTGGCTACACCTTC. Its translation: CASGYGDTLGGYTF. The chain recombines TRBV7-2 with TRBJ1-2; maybe TRBD1 (6 bases). The V and J ends lost 8 bases and 7 bases respectively, with 20 bases between them. CDR1 and CDR2 from the germline V gene are SGHTA and FQGNSA. The CDR3 is 14 residues long.